The next 27 T cell receptor beta chains were all read from a single sample in a study of cytomegalovirus exposure and HLA in healthy donors. Researchers ran the PCR with 60 Vbeta and 13 Jbeta primers. Here immunoSEQ multiplex PCR was the method, and the copy in TCRdb shows in-frame clones only, minus some. The repertoire has 170,000 or so clones, 83% of them found once; the top ten carry roughly 1.6%. Sequencing used PBMCs. The receptors were sampled from a man aged 45 to 65 in good health and CMV-seronegative.

This clone was seen just once. The chain's CDR3 is CASSLDRTSGRDTDTQYF. In DNA, the CDR3 is TGTGCCAGCAGTCTCGACAGGACTAGCGGGAGGGACACAGATACGCAGTATTTT. J is TRBJ2-3 and V is TRBV27; TRBD2 matches 15 bases. V dropped 5 bases and J dropped 2; count of bases not matched to a gene: 8. The CDR3 is 18 residues long. CDR1 MNHEY and CDR2 SMNVEV come from the germline V gene (reference sequence).

The chain recombines TRBV4-3 with TRBJ2-7; the match to TRBD2 covers 8 bases. The CDR3 has 15 amino acids. V was clipped by 0 bases and J by 5 bases; unmatched bases: 6. Per germline, CDR1 LGHNA and CDR2 YSLEER. CDR3 residues: CASSQDEGLDDEQYF. In DNA, the CDR3 is TGCGCCAGCAGCCAAGATGAGGGACTAGATGACGAGCAGTACTTC.

The chain couples TRBV7-3 to TRBJ2-5; D is perhaps TRBD1 (5 bases). Trimming shortened V by 2 bases and J by 5 bases, and 18 bases separated the two germline ends. CDR3 length equals 16 residues. Per germline, CDR1 SGHTA and CDR2 FQGTGA. CDR3 bases: TGTGCCAGCAGCTTACGCGGCAGGGTGGCAGGCGAGACCCAGTACTTC. Its translation is CASSLRGRVAGETQYF.

CDR3: CSITRYEQYF. The CDR3 DNA reads as TGCAGTATCACGAGGTACGAGCAGTACTTC. This chain uses TRBV20-1 with TRBJ2-7; no definite D call. The CDR3 loop spans 10 amino acids. Trimming pared 8 bases from V and 4 bases from J, leaving 9 bases between. Looked up from germline, CDR1 is DFQATT and CDR2 is SNEGSKA (reference sequence).

In its sample, this clone was seen once. V gene TRBV7-2 combines with J gene TRBJ1-2, with D tentatively TRBD1 (6 bases). The V end lost 10 bases, the J end lost 4 bases, and 16 bases lay between the germline ends. Germline V gene sequence: CDR1 SGHTA, CDR2 FQGNSA. CDR3 length: 13 amino acids. The CDR3 bases are TGTGCCACCGCCGGGACAATTGGCTATGGCTACACCTTC. Amino acid sequence: CATAGTIGYGYTF.

The V and J genes are TRBV25-1 and TRBJ2-3; the D gene is possibly TRBD2 (6 bases). The CDR3 has 14 amino acids. In germline, CDR1 is MGHDK, CDR2 SYGVNS. V was clipped by 8 bases and J by 9 bases, with 21 bases between them. The CDR3 loop is CASGGTRLRGTQYF. The CDR3 DNA follows: TGTGCCAGCGGCGGGACTCGGCTAAGAGGGACGCAGTATTTT.

In regard to this clone: Within the sample, other DNA sequences also encode this same CDR3. The chain couples TRBV20-1 to TRBJ1-1; no firm D call. In germline, CDR1 is DFQATT, CDR2 SNEGSKA (reference sequence). This CDR3 comprises 11 residues. V was trimmed by 4 bases and J by 2 bases, leaving 5 bases between them. The CDR3: CSATRNTEAFF. As DNA, the CDR3 is TGCAGTGCTACCAGAAACACTGAAGCTTTCTTT.

CDR3 loop: CASSPRTSGVRTEAFF. The CDR3 bases are TGTGCCAGCAGCCCTCGGACCTCCGGGGTTCGGACTGAAGCTTTCTTT. This rearrangement joins TRBV7-8 to TRBJ1-1; D remains ambiguous. With 5 bases removed from V and 5 bases from J, the gap between germline ends came to 21 bases. The CDR3 has 16 amino acids. The germline V gene has CDR1 SGHVS and CDR2 FQNEAQ.

There are a few counts of this clone. The V call is TRBV5-1, the J call TRBJ1-1, with a tentative D call TRBD1 (6 bases). The CDR3 is made up of 16 amino acids. The V and J ends lost 4 bases and 2 bases respectively, with 18 bases between them. Germline V CDR1 and CDR2: SGHRS, YFSETQ. CDR3 residues: CASSRNGLDRNTEAFF. The DNA for the CDR3 is TGCGCCAGCAGCCGAAACGGGCTGGACAGAAACACTGAAGCTTTCTTT.

The V and J genes are TRBV28 and TRBJ1-5, with TRBD1 matching 9 bases. The CDR3 runs to 15 residues. With V trimmed by 5 bases and J by 7 bases, 9 bases remained unmatched. Germline V gives CDR1 MDHEN, CDR2 SYDVKM. CDR3 protein: CASSRSGQGFQPQHF. The DNA of the CDR3 is TGTGCCAGCAGTCGTTCGGGACAGGGCTTCCAGCCCCAGCATTTT.

This clone turned up a few times. The V call is TRBV4-1, the J call TRBJ2-2, with D tentatively TRBD1 (5 bases). With 2 bases removed from V and 4 bases from J, the gap between germline ends came to 11 bases. The germline V gene has CDR1 MGHRA and CDR2 YSYEKL. CDR3 length equals 15 residues. CDR3 protein: CASSQSPQGTGELFF. Here the CDR3 DNA reads TGCGCCAGCAGCCAATCCCCCCAGGGCACCGGGGAGCTGTTTTTT.

CDR3 loop: CASSLNPAGAKNIQYF. The CDR3 bases are TGTGCCAGCAGCTTAAACCCAGCGGGAGCCAAAAACATTCAGTACTTC. The chain joins TRBV7-3 to TRBJ2-4; tentatively, D is TRBD2 (6 bases). Per the germline V gene, CDR1 is SGHTA and CDR2 is FQGTGA. The CDR3 consists of 16 residues. V lost 1 base and J lost 0, with 10 bases in between.

This clone was found once. The J gene is TRBJ2-7, the V gene TRBV28; 7 bases fit TRBD1. V trimming: 6 bases; J trimming: 1 base; junction bases outside the gene matches: 9. The CDR3 spans 15 residues. CDR1 and CDR2 (germline): MDHEN, SYDVKM. DNA for the CDR3: TGTGCCAGCAGCCCCCAGACAGGGAGATCCTACGAGCAGTACTTC. Translated: CASSPQTGRSYEQYF.

V usage is TRBV15 and J usage is TRBJ2-3; TRBD1 matches 10 bases. This CDR3 has 16 residues. Germline CDR1 LNHNV, CDR2 YYDKDF (reference sequence). V trimming: 0 bases; J trimming: 5 bases; junction bases outside the gene matches: 5. CDR3 amino acids: CATSRDRTGGRDTQYF. The CDR3, as DNA: TGTGCCACCAGCAGAGATCGGACAGGGGGACGAGATACGCAGTATTTT.

This rearrangement joins TRBV12-5 to TRBJ2-3, with D possibly matching TRBD2 (6 bases). V lost 1 base and J 4 bases, leaving 9 bases between the germline ends. The CDR3 has 14 amino acids. Germline V gene data show CDR1 as LGHNT and CDR2 as FRNRAP. The CDR3 DNA is TGTGCTAGTGGTTTGGGGTCGGGGGCAGATACGCAGTATTTT. This encodes CASGLGSGADTQYF.

The V gene is TRBV30, the J gene TRBJ1-2; TRBD1 might be the D (5 bases). Germline CDR1 reads GTSNPN; CDR2 reads SVGIG (reference sequence). V lost 4 bases to trimming and J lost 8 bases, with 14 bases between them. This CDR3 comprises 12 residues. CDR3 DNA: TGTGCCTGGACCTCAGGGCTCGGAGGCTACACCTTC. Its translation: CAWTSGLGGYTF.

The chain carries TRBV7-2 and TRBJ1-5, with no clear D. The CDR3 consists of 15 residues. The V end lost 1 base, the J end lost 7 bases, and 14 bases lay between the germline ends. Germline values: CDR1 SGHTA, CDR2 FQGNSA. CDR3 sequence: CASSLVVKIEQPQHF. Written as DNA, the CDR3 is TGTGCCAGCAGCTTAGTCGTAAAGATCGAGCAGCCCCAGCATTTT.

The genes are TRBV5-1 and TRBJ2-7, with D hard to call. The CDR3 is 15 amino acids. Germline-derived CDR1 and CDR2 are SGHRS and YFSETQ. V was pared by 5 bases and J by 5 bases, with 20 bases between. CDR3 region: CASRASESISHEQYF. CDR3 DNA: TGCGCCAGCAGGGCAAGTGAAAGTATTTCCCACGAGCAGTACTTC. The whole variable domain, filled in from reference TRBV5-1 and TRBJ2-7, reads KAGVTQTPRYLIKTRGQQVTLSCSPISGHRSVSWYQQTPGQGLQFLFEYFSETQRNKGNFPGRFSGRQFSNSRSEMNVSTLELGDSALYLCASRASESISHEQYFGPGTRLTVT.

This clone occurred once. The V call is TRBV11-3, the J call TRBJ2-1; 7 positions agree with TRBD2. Trimming removed 0 bases from V and 9 bases from J; junction bases left unmatched: 11. The CDR3 spans 16 residues. In germline, CDR1 is SGHNT, CDR2 YENEEA. In nucleotides, the CDR3 is TGTGCCAGCAGCTTAGATGGTGGTGGACTAGGTCTTGAGCAGTTCTTC. Amino acids: CASSLDGGGLGLEQFF.

The chain's CDR3 is CASSQAGGAYEQYF. CDR3 DNA: TGCGCCAGCAGCCAGGCGGGAGGGGCCTACGAGCAGTACTTC. J is TRBJ2-7 and V is TRBV4-1, with 9 bases that match TRBD2. The junction had 2 bases not matched to a gene; V was cut back by 3 bases and J by 2 bases. Per the germline V gene, CDR1 is MGHRA and CDR2 is YSYEKL. The CDR3 covers 14 residues.

The chain employs TRBV28 and TRBJ2-7; possible D gene TRBD1, 5 bases. The CDR3 runs to 15 residues. Germline assignment: CDR1 MDHEN and CDR2 SYDVKM. The germline V and J ends were trimmed by 5 bases and 1 base, with 15 bases remaining between them. For the CDR3, the DNA is TGTGCCAGCAGTCCGGCAGGGTCCACTTCCTACGAGCAGTACTTC. It codes for CASSPAGSTSYEQYF.

J is TRBJ2-7 and V is TRBV7-8; a possible D gene is TRBD2 (5 bases). Trimming took off 5 bases at V and 5 bases at J, with 16 bases between the two ends. Looked up from germline, CDR1 is SGHVS and CDR2 is FQNEAQ. The CDR3 extends over 14 amino acids. The CDR3 sequence: CASSKRQEMDEQYF. The CDR3 bases are TGTGCCAGCAGCAAGCGGCAGGAAATGGACGAGCAGTACTTC. The variable domain in full, completed from reference TRBV7-8 and TRBJ2-7, reads GAGVSQSPRYKVAKRGQDVALRCDPISGHVSLFWYQQALGQGPEFLTYFQNEAQLDKSGLPSDRFFAERPEGSVSTLKIQRTQQEDSAVYLCASSKRQEMDEQYFGPGTRLTVT.

The gene calls are TRBV29-1 and TRBJ2-1; unclear D gene. Germline CDR1 is SQVTM and CDR2 is ANQGSEA. The CDR3 runs 15 residues. Trimming cost V 5 bases and J 5 bases, with 19 bases left between them. As DNA, the CDR3 is TGCAGCGTTACCACGCGTGGTACTGTACACAATGAGCAGTTCTTC. Its protein product is CSVTTRGTVHNEQFF.

The chain joins TRBV15 to TRBJ2-7, with TRBD2 matching 9 bases. Germline CDR1 is LNHNV and CDR2 is YYDKDF (reference sequence). The J segment lost 2 bases and the V segment lost 3 bases, leaving 2 bases of the junction unmatched. CDR3 length: 14 residues. CDR3 DNA sequence: TGTGCCACCAGCAGGACTAGCGGACCCTACGAGCAGTACTTC. Translation: CATSRTSGPYEQYF.

The rearrangement links TRBV29-1 to TRBJ2-3, with D possibly being TRBD2 (6 bases). In germline, CDR1 is SQVTM, CDR2 ANQGSEA. The CDR3 is 13 residues long. V was pared by 6 bases and J by 2 bases, with 12 bases between. CDR3 bases: TGCAGCGTACCGGGACTTTCCACAGATACGCAGTATTTT. It is translated as CSVPGLSTDTQYF.

This chain joins TRBV5-6 and TRBJ1-2; 7 bases are a match to TRBD1. The V and J ends lost 3 bases and 9 bases, in that order; junction bases with no gene match: 11. The CDR3 has 14 amino acids. Per the germline V gene, CDR1 is SGHDT and CDR2 is YYEEEE. DNA of the CDR3: TGTGCCAGCAGCTCCACAGGGGCTTTAGGTCGCTACACCTTC. Translation: CASSSTGALGRYTF.

V gene TRBV4-2 combines with J gene TRBJ2-5; D not certain. Germline CDR1 is LGHNA and CDR2 is YNFKEQ. The V end was cut by 2 bases, the J end by 1 base, with 11 bases between. The CDR3 is 15 amino acids. The CDR3 protein is CASSQTQATQETQYF. The CDR3, as DNA: TGTGCCAGCAGCCAAACGCAGGCCACCCAAGAGACCCAGTACTTC.